These T cell receptor beta chains were read from a single sample in a study of T-cell memory formation after mild COVID-19. TCRdb independently ran MiXCR on the 5' RACE reads; one entry per CDR3 protein. The sample lists 500,000 to 550,000 distinct CDR3 sequences; roughly 20% were seen once. Sequenced sample: PBMCs or a T cell subset sorted from them (not recorded which). The source is an adult woman who had mild COVID-19 (a few samples of this study predate the infection). Cell type and time point are not known. Each CDR3 is given with its conserved first and last residue. Each record gives: D gene, clone size, V gene, J gene, CDR3 DNA, CDR3 protein. The D gene is left open where the match is weak. Only some rows state a clone size, as once, few, many or a class for expanded clones.

>-|-|TRBV5-1|TRBJ2-1
TGCGCCAGCAGCTTCGGTTTAGCCCCGGGATCCACATATTTAAACAATGAGCAGTTCTTC
CASSFGLAPGSTYLNNEQFF
>-|-|TRBV6-6|TRBJ2-7
TGTGCCAGCAGCGAAGGGGGGCCGTCCTACGAGCAGTACTTC
CASSEGGPSYEQYF
>TRBD2|-|TRBV4-1|TRBJ2-5
TGCGCCAGCGCCCTAGCGGGACAGGAGACCCAGTACTTC
CASALAGQETQYF
>-|many|TRBV5-1|TRBJ2-1
TGCGCCAGCAGCTTGGCAGCGGCCTCCTCCTACAATGAGCAGTTCTTC
CASSLAAASSYNEQFF
>-|-|TRBV7-2|TRBJ2-2
TGTGCCAGCAGTCGTCAAATCGCGAACACCGGGGAGCTGTTTTTT
CASSRQIANTGELFF
>-|-|TRBV24-1|TRBJ2-7
TGTGCCACCAGCTCACGGGCGGGGCTCGAGCAGTACTTC
CATSSRAGLEQYF
>TRBD2|-|TRBV6-2/TRBV6-3|TRBJ2-1
TGTGCCAGCAGTTACTCCGGGACTAGTTACAATGAGCAGTTCTTC
CASSYSGTSYNEQFF
>-|-|TRBV20-1|TRBJ1-1
TGCAGTGCTAGAGGGGGGAACATGAACACTGAAGCTTTCTTT
CSARGGNMNTEAFF
>-|-|TRBV5-1|TRBJ1-2
TGCGCCAGCAGCTTGGAGGGTCAGCGTGGCTACACCTTC
CASSLEGQRGYTF
>-|-|TRBV7-9|TRBJ1-6
TGTGCCAGCAGTCGACAGAATTCACCCCTCCACTTT
CASSRQNSPLHF
>-|few|TRBV20-1|TRBJ1-6
TGCAGTGCTAGTGATGATTCACCCCTCCACTTT
CSASDDSPLHF
>TRBD1|-|TRBV7-9|TRBJ1-5
TGTGCCAGCAGCGCGGGACAGGGGTTAGGTCAGCCCCAGCATTTT
CASSAGQGLGQPQHF
>-|few|TRBV18|TRBJ2-7
TGTGCCAGCTCACTCATGGGGCAGGGTTACTCCTACGAGCAGTACTTC
CASSLMGQGYSYEQYF
>-|few|TRBV4-1|TRBJ1-1
TGCGCCAGCAGCCAAGTCCCGATGAACACTGAAGCTTTCTTT
CASSQVPMNTEAFF
>-|few|TRBV5-5|TRBJ2-1
TGTGCCAGCAGCTTCCCGGGACCGAGGTTTAGCTCCTACAATGAGCAGTTCTTC
CASSFPGPRFSSYNEQFF
>TRBD1|few|TRBV12-3/TRBV12-4|TRBJ2-1
TGTGCCAGCAAATCGACAGGGTATGAGCAGTTCTTC
CASKSTGYEQFF
>-|-|TRBV11-2|TRBJ2-7
TGTGCCAGCAGCTTTGGGGAGCACTACGAGCAGTACTTC
CASSFGEHYEQYF
>-|many|TRBV7-7|TRBJ2-2
TGTGCTAGCAGCTTAGCGGCGTCGGTCCCCGGGGAGCTGTTTTTT
CASSLAASVPGELFF
>TRBD1|-|TRBV10-3|TRBJ1-2
TGTGCCATCAGGTCGGGACAGGGATCTGGCTACACCTTC
CAIRSGQGSGYTF
>-|-|TRBV30|TRBJ1-1
TGTGCCTGGAGTGTACTCTTAGGCATAGAAGCTTTCTTT
CAWSVLLGIEAFF
>-|-|TRBV7-6|TRBJ2-7
TGTGCCAGCAGCTTAGGAGGACAGCCGAGCTCCTACGAGCAGTACTTC
CASSLGGQPSSYEQYF
>-|-|TRBV2|TRBJ1-3
TGTGCCAGCAGTAAAGGGGGAGGAAACACCATATATTTT
CASSKGGGNTIYF
>-|-|TRBV7-9|TRBJ1-2
TGTGCCAGCAGCGGATTACAGGGAGCGCGAGGCTACACCTTC
CASSGLQGARGYTF
>-|few|TRBV3-1|TRBJ2-1
TGTGCCAGCAGCCAAGAGCCAGCAGCGGCGAATGAGCAGTTCTTC
CASSQEPAAANEQFF
>TRBD1|-|TRBV2|TRBJ2-7
TGTGCCAGCAGTAATCACTTGGGACAGGGGTTCTACGAGCAGTACTTC
CASSNHLGQGFYEQYF
>-|-|TRBV20-1|TRBJ1-2
TGCAGTGCTAGAGAAGGTCGGGATCCTATTGGCTACACCTTC
CSAREGRDPIGYTF
>TRBD1|few|TRBV9|TRBJ2-7
TGTGCCAGCAGCCCGGGACAGGTGGTTGGCGAGCAGTACTTC
CASSPGQVVGEQYF
>TRBD2|few|TRBV6-4|TRBJ2-1
TGTGCCAGCAGTGACCGTGGTAGCGGGAGAGGGCAGTATGAGCAGTTCTTC
CASSDRGSGRGQYEQFF
>-|few|TRBV7-9|TRBJ1-1
TGTGCCAGCAGCTTAGCGCCGGGGCCCTCAGGCGCTGAAGCTTTCTTT
CASSLAPGPSGAEAFF
>-|-|TRBV30|TRBJ2-7
TGTGCCTGGAGTAAAGGGAGGCCCTACGAGCAGTACTTC
CAWSKGRPYEQYF
>TRBD1|-|TRBV20-1|TRBJ2-7
TGCAGTGCTAGAACTAAGACCCGGGACAGGATGTTAAGCTCCTACGAGCAGTACTTC
CSARTKTRDRMLSSYEQYF
>TRBD2|-|TRBV5-1|TRBJ2-7
TGCGCCAGCAGCCGACTAGCGGGAGGGAGGGACGAGCAGTACTTC
CASSRLAGGRDEQYF
>TRBD1|few|TRBV7-9|TRBJ1-2
TGTGCCAGCAGCTCGGGACAGACGAACTTGGGCTACACCTTC
CASSSGQTNLGYTF
>TRBD2|few|TRBV20-1|TRBJ2-1
TGCAGTGCTACCCTCTCAGGCGGGAGTTCCTACAATGAGCAGTTCTTC
CSATLSGGSSYNEQFF
>TRBD1|-|TRBV20-1|TRBJ1-2
TGCAGTGCTCCCCGACAGGGTCACTATGGCTACACCTTC
CSAPRQGHYGYTF
>-|many|TRBV7-2|TRBJ2-7
TGTGCCAGCAGCTTCGCTCAGTCCTACGAGCAGTACTTC
CASSFAQSYEQYF
>-|few|TRBV5-6|TRBJ1-4
TGTGCCAGCAGCTTGTCCTCGACAGACCTGGTTTTT
CASSLSSTDLVF
>TRBD2|-|TRBV6-5|TRBJ2-3
TGTGCCAGCAGTTACTCCCCGGGGGGGCTTGCAGATACGCAGTATTTT
CASSYSPGGLADTQYF
>-|-|TRBV7-9|TRBJ2-6
TGTGCCAGCAGTCACAGAGCCTCTGGGGCCAACGTCCTGACTTTC
CASSHRASGANVLTF
>TRBD2|few|TRBV20-1|TRBJ2-7
TGCTTTCTTAGCGGGAGGGGTAAATACGAGCAGTACTTC
CFLSGRGKYEQYF
>-|-|TRBV2|TRBJ2-3
TGTGCCAGCAGTGTGGGGGGAGTGAGGGATACGCAGTATTTT
CASSVGGVRDTQYF
>TRBD1|-|TRBV19|TRBJ2-7
TGTGCCAGTAGTGACGGACGGGACAGGCTCTCCTACGAGCAGTACTTC
CASSDGRDRLSYEQYF
>-|few|TRBV3-1|TRBJ2-2
TGTGCCAGCAGCCCGTCCGCCTCGGGCGGGGAGCTGTTTTTT
CASSPSASGGELFF
>TRBD1|few|TRBV5-1|TRBJ2-7
TGCGCCAGCAGCTTCCTCGACAGGGGAACGTCCTACGAGCAGTACTTC
CASSFLDRGTSYEQYF
>-|-|TRBV7-9|TRBJ2-1
TGTGCCAGCAGCTTAGCAGACAGGAGGGAGTTCTTC
CASSLADRREFF
>TRBD2|few|TRBV29-1|TRBJ2-2
TGCAGCGCCCGAAGCCCTAGCGGGAGTAGCACCGGGGAGCTGTTTTTT
CSARSPSGSSTGELFF
>-|few|TRBV5-5|TRBJ2-7
TGTGCCAGCAGCTTGCTCACCCTCCCCTACGAGCAGTACTTC
CASSLLTLPYEQYF
>-|few|TRBV7-2|TRBJ2-5
TGTGCCAGCAGCTCCTCGGGACCAGGTTTCCCCCAGTACTTC
CASSSSGPGFPQYF
>TRBD2|few|TRBV7-6|TRBJ2-3
TGTGCCAGCAGCCCCCAGGGACTAGCGGGAGGAGGGTTGACAGATACGCAGTATTTT
CASSPQGLAGGGLTDTQYF
>-|-|TRBV19|TRBJ1-2
TGTGCCACCTGGGGCAGGGGTATTAATGGCTACACCTTC
CATWGRGINGYTF